The 9 T cell receptor beta chains in this list originate from one sample, sequenced in a study of T cells in Graves' hyperthyroidism and ophthalmopathy. TCR beta CDR3 region amplification was performed from RNA transcripts. A set of HTBI primers served as the primers for a first-round RT-PCR of the TCR CDR3. TCRdb fed the multiplex PCR reads into MiXCR, producing one record per CDR3 protein. The sample includes about 420,000 distinct CDR3 sequences, approximately 13% of them seen just once. Sample: blood. These receptors all stem from a woman between 18 and 30 years old with Graves' hyperthyroidism.

This sequence joins TRBV6-1 and TRBJ1-5; the match to TRBD1 covers 10 bases. Germline V CDR1 and CDR2: MNHNS, SASEGT. The CDR3 extends over 18 amino acids. The junction had 12 bases not matched to a gene; V was cut back by 5 bases and J by 2 bases. Written as DNA, the CDR3 is TGTGCCAGCAGTTATGGGACAGGGGCGGGTCGTGGCAATCAGCCCCAGCATTTT. Translation gives CASSYGTGAGRGNQPQHF.

The CDR3 region has the DNA TGTGCCAGCAGCCAAGCTTGGGACAGGGAGGTGGACGGGGAGCTGTTTTTT. Translated: CASSQAWDREVDGELFF. The chain links TRBV5-6 to TRBJ2-2; 9 positions match TRBD1. CDR1 SGHDT and CDR2 YYEEEE come from the germline V gene. This CDR3 is 17 amino acids long. Trimming removed 4 bases from V and 7 bases from J; junction bases left unmatched: 14.

The V call is TRBV7-2, the J call TRBJ2-5; TRBD1 agrees at 8 bases. This CDR3 region has 15 residues. Germline CDR1 is SGHTA and CDR2 is FQGNSA. V dropped 6 bases and J dropped 4; count of bases not matched to a gene: 10. CDR3 sequence: CASRRQGNHRETQYF. The CDR3 DNA reads TGTGCCAGCAGACGACAGGGGAATCATCGAGAGACCCAGTACTTC.

This clonotype was detected only a few times. The V call is TRBV28, the J call TRBJ2-7; D may be TRBD1 (5 bases). V was pared by 6 bases and J by 3 bases, with 15 bases between. Looked up from germline, CDR1 is MDHEN and CDR2 is SYDVKM. The CDR3 extends over 14 amino acids. The CDR3 loop is CASRTRGAIYEQYF. CDR3 nucleotides: TGTGCCAGCAGGACTCGTGGGGCGATCTACGAGCAGTACTTC.

Only a few counts were recorded for this clonotype. The J gene is TRBJ2-3, the V gene TRBV7-3, with 8 bases identical to TRBD1. V shed 4 bases, J shed 6 bases, and the junction held 12 bases outside the gene matches. Germline V gives CDR1 SGHTA, CDR2 FQGTGA. The CDR3 has 16 amino acids. In nucleotides, the CDR3 is TGTGCCAGCAGCTCAGGACGCAGGGGGCAATTTGATACGCAGTATTTT. This codes for CASSSGRRGQFDTQYF.

The chain joins TRBV6-5 to TRBJ2-1; a weak D match, TRBD2 (5 bases). Germline V gene lookup returns CDR1 MNHEY and CDR2 SVGAGI. The CDR3 totals 14 residues. Trimming stripped 7 bases from V and 6 bases from J, with 16 bases between. The CDR3 nucleotides read TGTGCCAGCACCTACCGGGCCGAGGGCAATGAGCAGTTCTTC. Translating it yields CASTYRAEGNEQFF.

This clonotype has ten or more counts. J is TRBJ1-5 and V is TRBV10-1; 8 bases align to TRBD1. The ends lost 3 bases at V and 5 bases at J; junction bases unmatched: 12. Germline CDR1 reads WNHNN; CDR2 reads SYGVQD (reference sequence). The CDR3 is made up of 17 amino acids. The CDR3 DNA is TGCGCCAGCAGTGACCCCGGCCGGGGACAGGTGGATCAGCCCCAGCATTTT. Protein: CASSDPGRGQVDQPQHF.

This clonotype was picked up a small number of times. This rearrangement joins TRBV6-5 to TRBJ2-5; D gene unclear. CDR1 and CDR2 from the germline V gene are MNHEY and SVGAGI. Trimming removed 3 bases at V and 4 bases at J, with 9 bases between. The CDR3 totals 13 residues. The CDR3 sequence: CASSYYPAETQYF. CDR3 nucleotides: TGTGCCAGCAGTTATTACCCAGCAGAGACCCAGTACTTC.

In its sample, this clonotype was seen many times. This chain connects TRBV5-5 to TRBJ2-2; D assignment may be TRBD1 or TRBD2 (5 bases each). V was shortened by 0 bases and J by 4 bases, with 19 bases between the two germline ends. The CDR3 is 18 amino acids. Germline-derived CDR1 and CDR2 are SGHKS and YYEKEE (reference sequence). The DNA of the CDR3 is TGTGCCAGCAGCTTGGTAGGGACCACCTCGATGGTCACCGGGGAGCTGTTTTTT. It specifies CASSLVGTTSMVTGELFF.